The present T cell receptor (beta chain) was sequenced within a study of T cell responses to AZD1222 COVID-19 vaccine. Whole-study findings and limits: Clonal diversity may have been underestimated, and the donors were mostly white British, with more females than males.

Data came from immunoSEQ multiplex PCR; TCRdb stores just in-frame clones and leaves some out. The data contain more than 120,000 clones, 70% to 90% of them singletons. For this clone: Its specificity is unknown.

The CDR3 contains 14 residues. Germline trimming cut 11 bases from V and 2 bases from J; bases unmatched to any gene: 7. The germline gives CDR1 LNHDA, CDR2 SQIVND (reference sequence). The V and J genes are TRBV19 and TRBJ1-2, with 11 bases matching TRBD1. The material was peripheral blood, obtained 28 days after the second AZD1222 dose. The TCR was taken from an adult who received the AZD1222 COVID-19 vaccine. CDR3 nucleotides: TGTGCCTTGGACAGGGGGCGCCAGAACTATGGCTACACCTTC. Translating gives CALDRGRQNYGYTF.